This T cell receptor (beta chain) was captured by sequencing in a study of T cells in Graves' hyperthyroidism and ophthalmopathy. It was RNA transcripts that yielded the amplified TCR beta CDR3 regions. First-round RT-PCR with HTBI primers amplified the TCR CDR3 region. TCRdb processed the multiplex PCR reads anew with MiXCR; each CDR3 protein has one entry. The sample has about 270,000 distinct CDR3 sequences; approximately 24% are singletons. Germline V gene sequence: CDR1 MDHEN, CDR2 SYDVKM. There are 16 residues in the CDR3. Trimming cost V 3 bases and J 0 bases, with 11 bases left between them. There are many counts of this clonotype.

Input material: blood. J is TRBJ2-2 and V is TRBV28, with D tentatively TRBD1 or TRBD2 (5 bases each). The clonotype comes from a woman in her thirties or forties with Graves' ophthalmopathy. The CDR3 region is CASSFGALTNTGELFF. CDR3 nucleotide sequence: TGTGCCAGCAGTTTCGGGGCGCTTACGAACACCGGGGAGCTGTTTTTT.